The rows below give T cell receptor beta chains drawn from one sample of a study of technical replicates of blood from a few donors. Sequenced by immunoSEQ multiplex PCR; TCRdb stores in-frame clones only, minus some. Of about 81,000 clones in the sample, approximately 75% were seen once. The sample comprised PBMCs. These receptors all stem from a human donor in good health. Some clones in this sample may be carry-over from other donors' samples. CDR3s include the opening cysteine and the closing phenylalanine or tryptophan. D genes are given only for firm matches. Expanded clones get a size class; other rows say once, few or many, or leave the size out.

TGCGCCAGCAGCCTTGGGACAGACTATGGCTACACCTTC	CASSLGTDYGYTF	TRBV5-1	TRBD1	TRBJ1-2	-
TGTGCCAGTAGTATAGTGGGAGCTAACTATGGCTACACCTTC	CASSIVGANYGYTF	TRBV19	-	TRBJ1-2	-
TGTGCCAGCAGTTTATGGGGGGGCCTCCGGGAGCTGTTTTTT	CASSLWGGLRELFF	TRBV27	-	TRBJ2-2	-
TGCGCCAGCAGTCACATGGACACATCCTACGAGCAGTACTTC	CASSHMDTSYEQYF	TRBV4-1	-	TRBJ2-7	-
TGTGCCAGCAGCCTTACAGGGGGCGGGCAGCCCCAGCATTTT	CASSLTGGGQPQHF	TRBV6-5	TRBD1	TRBJ1-5	few
TGCAGCGTTGAAGGAGATGAGCAGTTCTTC	CSVEGDEQFF	TRBV29-1	-	TRBJ2-1	few
TGTGCCAGCAGGCGACAGGGTAACTATGGCTACACCTTC	CASRRQGNYGYTF	TRBV6-5	TRBD1	TRBJ1-2	-
TGTGCCAGCAGCCCAGGCAGATATAGCAATCAGCCCCAGCATTTT	CASSPGRYSNQPQHF	TRBV6-6	-	TRBJ1-5	-
TGTGCCAGCAGCTTGAGACAATCCGGTGAGCAGTTCTTC	CASSLRQSGEQFF	TRBV5-4	-	TRBJ2-1	-
TGTGCCAGCAGTACTAGCGGGAGGGCGTATAATGAGCAGTTCTTC	CASSTSGRAYNEQFF	TRBV6-4	TRBD2	TRBJ2-1	-
TGTGCCAGCAGCTTGGGACAGGGGGGGGAGAGGCCCCAGCATTTT	CASSLGQGGERPQHF	TRBV6-1	TRBD1	TRBJ1-5	-
TGTGCCAGCAGTTTAACGGGGGGAAACACCATATATTTT	CASSLTGGNTIYF	TRBV27	-	TRBJ1-3	-
TGCGCCAGCAGCCCGGACAGGGCGAGACTAGAGCAGTTCTTC	CASSPDRARLEQFF	TRBV5-1	TRBD1	TRBJ2-1	-
TGTGCCAGCAGCTTAGAAGGAGGGACTGAAGCTTTCTTT	CASSLEGGTEAFF	TRBV5-4	-	TRBJ1-1	-
TGTGCCAGCAGCTTCGACAGTACCACAGATACGCAGTATTTT	CASSFDSTTDTQYF	TRBV5-4	-	TRBJ2-3	-
TGTGCCAGCAGCTTAAACCCTCTGAGGGGAGGGGTTAGCACAGATACGCAGTATTTT	CASSLNPLRGGVSTDTQYF	TRBV7-3	TRBD2	TRBJ2-3	-
TGTGCCAGCGCCGGGTTCGGAAACACCATATATTTT	CASAGFGNTIYF	TRBV6-1	-	TRBJ1-3	-
TGTGCCAGCAGCTTAGGGGAACTTACAGGGTCTCGGGAAAAACTGTTTTTT	CASSLGELTGSREKLFF	TRBV7-2	-	TRBJ1-4	-
TGTGCCAGCAGCAGAGGGACAGATACGCAGTATTTT	CASSRGTDTQYF	TRBV11-3	-	TRBJ2-3	-
TGTGCCAGCACTATCGGGGGGAGAGAAGCTTTCTTT	CASTIGGREAFF	TRBV5-4	-	TRBJ1-1	few
TGCAGTCTGACAGCCAGAGAGACCCAGTACTTC	CSLTARETQYF	TRBV20-1	-	TRBJ2-5	-
TGTGCCTGGAGTCCAGGACTGGGAAACTCCTACGAGCAGTACTTC	CAWSPGLGNSYEQYF	TRBV30	-	TRBJ2-7	-
TGTGCCAGCAGCAAAGTCGGAGGGAACTCCTATAATTCACCCCTCCACTTT	CASSKVGGNSYNSPLHF	TRBV21-1	-	TRBJ1-6	-
TGTGCCAGCAGTTCCCCTGGTCAGGGGACTAATGAAAAACTGTTTTTT	CASSSPGQGTNEKLFF	TRBV28	-	TRBJ1-4	-
TGTGCCTGGACGGGGACAGGGGGATATGAGACCCAGTACTTC	CAWTGTGGYETQYF	TRBV30	TRBD1	TRBJ2-5	once
TGTGCCAGCTCACCAGGGCACCGGGGGACTGGAAACACCATATATTTT	CASSPGHRGTGNTIYF	TRBV18	-	TRBJ1-3	-
TGTGCCAGCAGACCGACGACGGGGTACCAAGAGACCCAGTACTTC	CASRPTTGYQETQYF	TRBV6-1	-	TRBJ2-5	-
TGTGCCAGCAGCTTCCGGACTTCCCCCGAGCAGTACTTC	CASSFRTSPEQYF	TRBV7-9	-	TRBJ2-7	few
TGTGCCAGCAGCCCCGGGGGGAATCAGCCCCAGCATTTT	CASSPGGNQPQHF	TRBV7-2	-	TRBJ1-5	-
TGTGCCAGCAGGCTGGGGGGGGGCACCGGGGAGCTGTTTTTT	CASRLGGGTGELFF	TRBV2	TRBD2	TRBJ2-2	-
TGTGCCAGCAGCGTAGAAGGGACAGGGTACGGAAACACCATATATTTT	CASSVEGTGYGNTIYF	TRBV9	TRBD1	TRBJ1-3	-
TGCGCCAGCAGTGATGTGTATTCCTACGAGCAGTACTTC	CASSDVYSYEQYF	TRBV10-2	-	TRBJ2-7	-
TGTGCCAGCAGCTTAAGGAGCGGGACCCCCGATACGCAGTATTTT	CASSLRSGTPDTQYF	TRBV7-2	TRBD2	TRBJ2-3	-
TGTGCCAGCAGCCCCTCTAGCACAGATACGCAGTATTTT	CASSPSSTDTQYF	TRBV7-2	-	TRBJ2-3	-
TGCGCCAGCAGCCAAGGACCTAGCGGTGTCACCGGGGAGCTGTTTTTT	CASSQGPSGVTGELFF	TRBV4-3	TRBD2	TRBJ2-2	-
TGCAGTGCTATGAGACTGGCTGAAGCTTTCTTT	CSAMRLAEAFF	TRBV20-1	-	TRBJ1-1	-
TGCGCCAGCAGCCCCGGACTAGCGGGGGGGCTTGAGACCCAGTACTTC	CASSPGLAGGLETQYF	TRBV5-1	TRBD2	TRBJ2-5	once
TGTGCCAGCAGTCTGGCAGATTCTTCACCCCTCCACTTT	CASSLADSSPLHF	TRBV6-1	-	TRBJ1-6	-
TGTGCCAGCAGCACCGACAGGGGGCACGCTTTCTTT	CASSTDRGHAFF	TRBV7-9	TRBD1	TRBJ1-1	few
TGTGCCAGCAGCCTGAGCGGGTCCTACAATGAGCAGTTCTTC	CASSLSGSYNEQFF	TRBV7-6	-	TRBJ2-1	-
TGTGCCATCAGGGGGACTAGCGGAGGCTTCGGGGGGGAGCTGTTTTTT	CAIRGTSGGFGGELFF	TRBV10-3	TRBD2	TRBJ2-2	once
TGTGCCAGCAGTGAAGTAGCGGGGAGCACAGATACGCAGTATTTT	CASSEVAGSTDTQYF	TRBV6-1	TRBD2	TRBJ2-3	-
TGTGCCAGCAACAATCGAGCTTTCTTT	CASNNRAFF	TRBV6-5	-	TRBJ1-1	few
TGCAGCGTTGTGGCAGGGACTAGCGGTATCTTCTTC	CSVVAGTSGIFF	TRBV29-1	TRBD2	TRBJ2-1	-
TGCAGCGTCCGGGACAGGGCCGACGAGCAGTACTTC	CSVRDRADEQYF	TRBV29-1	TRBD1	TRBJ2-7	-
TGCGCCAGCAGCGTCGGACAGGAGCAGTTCTTC	CASSVGQEQFF	TRBV5-1	-	TRBJ2-1	-
TGTGCCAGCAGCGGACTAGCGGGAGGCGATCTCTACGAGCAGTACTTC	CASSGLAGGDLYEQYF	TRBV2	TRBD2	TRBJ2-7	few
TGTGCCAGCAGCCCAGACCGAGGCGATACGCAGTATTTT	CASSPDRGDTQYF	TRBV7-2	-	TRBJ2-3	-
TGCGCCAGCAGCCAGGCGGACAGGGAATATGGCTACACCTTC	CASSQADREYGYTF	TRBV4-3	TRBD1	TRBJ1-2	-
TGCGCCAGCAGCTTGGGAACGCGAGGAGGCGAGCAGTACTTC	CASSLGTRGGEQYF	TRBV5-1	-	TRBJ2-7	-